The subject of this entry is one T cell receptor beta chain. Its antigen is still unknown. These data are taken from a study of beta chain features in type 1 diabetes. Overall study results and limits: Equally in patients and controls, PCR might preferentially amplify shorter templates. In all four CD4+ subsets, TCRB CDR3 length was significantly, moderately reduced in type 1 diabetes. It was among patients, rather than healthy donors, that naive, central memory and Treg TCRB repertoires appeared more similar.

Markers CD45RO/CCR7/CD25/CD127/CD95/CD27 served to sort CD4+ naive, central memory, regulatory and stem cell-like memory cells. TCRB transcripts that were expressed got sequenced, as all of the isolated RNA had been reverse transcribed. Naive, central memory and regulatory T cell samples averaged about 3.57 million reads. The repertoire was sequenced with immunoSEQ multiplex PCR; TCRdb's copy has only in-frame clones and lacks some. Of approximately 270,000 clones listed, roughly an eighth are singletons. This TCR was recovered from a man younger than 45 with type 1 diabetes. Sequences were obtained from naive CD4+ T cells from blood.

The DNA for the CDR3 is TGTGCCAGCAGCGATAGGACTAGCGGGAAATCATCTGGGGCCAACGTCCTGACTTTC. As protein: CASSDRTSGKSSGANVLTF. The V gene is TRBV7-9, the J gene TRBJ2-6; 12 nucleotides agree with TRBD2. This CDR3 comprises 19 residues. In germline, CDR1 is SEHNR, CDR2 FQNEAQ (reference sequence). With 5 bases clipped from V and 1 base from J, the junction kept 9 bases outside the gene matches.